This TCR beta chain was recorded in a study of T cell changes during pregnancy in multiple sclerosis (dated by TCRdb to the late 2010s). Describing the broader study: The study looked at changes in the T cell repertoire across pregnancy in women with multiple sclerosis.

Receptor libraries were prepared by the immunoSEQ multiplex PCR assay. TCRdb retrieved this table from immuneACCESS and kept in-frame rearrangements only. Not all clones are present; in checked studies, unresolved V genes account for under half, and no reason is known for the remainder. The sample yields roughly 110,000 clones; around 92% were counted once. The ten most abundant clones make up 0.65% to 0.9% of the sample. The cysteine opens and the phenylalanine closes a CDR3 of 15 amino acids. The entry retains the CDR3 DNA only, 45 bases that are in frame from base 1. Trimming removed 5 bases from V and 3 bases from J, leaving 17 bases between the germline ends. For CDR1 and CDR2, the germline V gene lists SGHTA and FQGNSA. As to this clone: Its binding antigen is unknown. Base qualities were left out, and no much larger clone turns up one base away.

The receptor was isolated from a female donor in good health, enrolled as a control in a pregnancy study. The receptor chain draws on TRBV7-2 and TRBJ2-7, with TRBD1 as a weak D call on 6 bases. The specimen comprised peripheral blood, sampled in the third trimester of pregnancy. The CDR3 reads CASSGHKQGVYEQYF. The sequenced DNA is TGTGCCAGCAGCGGACATAAACAGGGCGTCTACGAGCAGTACTTC.